The clone carrying this T cell receptor beta chain has a handful of counts. Its antigen is unidentified. Unique molecular identifier tags were affixed to discrete cDNA molecules. MiXCR, run by TCRdb on the 5' RACE reads, gives a single entry per CDR3 protein. Altogether about 110,000 distinct CDR3 sequences are present, over 10% being singletons, with the ten largest covering 3.8%. Trimming took off 5 bases at V and 3 bases at J, with 9 bases between the two ends. The CDR3 spans 13 residues. Germline CDR1 and CDR2: LNHNV and YYDKDF (reference sequence). The sample originates from a study of early T cells in non-severe SARS-CoV-2 infection. Regarding the study as a whole: Matching results from VDJdb favored anti-spike CD8 responses, leaving private and CD4 specificities undetected.

J is TRBJ2-3 and V is TRBV15; perhaps TRBD1 as D (6 bases). Source: whole blood, taken at baseline. This clonotype was sampled from an adult who was a healthcare worker with PCR-confirmed SARS-CoV-2 infection or an uninfected control (not recorded which). The CDR3 spells CATSPRGTDTQYF. The CDR3 region has the DNA TGTGCCACCAGCCCAAGGGGGACAGATACGCAGTATTTT.